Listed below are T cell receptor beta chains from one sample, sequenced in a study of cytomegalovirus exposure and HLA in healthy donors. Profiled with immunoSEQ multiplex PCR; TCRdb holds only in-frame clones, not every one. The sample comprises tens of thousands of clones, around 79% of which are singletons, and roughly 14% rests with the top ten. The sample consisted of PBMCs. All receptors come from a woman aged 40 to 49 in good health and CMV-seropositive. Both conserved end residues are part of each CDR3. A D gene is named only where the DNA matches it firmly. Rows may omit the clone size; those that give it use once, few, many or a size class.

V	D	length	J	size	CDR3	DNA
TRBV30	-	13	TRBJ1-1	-	CAWTPGQYKTAFF	TGTGCCTGGACCCCTGGACAGTATAAAACGGCTTTCTTT
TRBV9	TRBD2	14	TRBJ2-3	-	CASSSSGGTDTQYF	TGTGCCAGCAGCTCTAGCGGGGGCACAGATACGCAGTATTTT
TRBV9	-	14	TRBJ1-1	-	CASSVRQANTEAFF	TGTGCCAGCAGCGTCCGACAAGCGAACACTGAAGCTTTCTTT
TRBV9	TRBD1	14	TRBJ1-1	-	CASSVEGWQGDAFF	TGTGCCAGCAGCGTAGAGGGGTGGCAGGGGGATGCTTTCTTT
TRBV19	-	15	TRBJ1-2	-	CASTPFNREIYGYTF	TGTGCCAGTACCCCTTTTAACAGGGAGATCTATGGCTACACCTTC
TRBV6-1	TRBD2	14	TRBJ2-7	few	CASTPGGRTYEQYF	TGTGCCAGCACCCCGGGGGGGCGAACCTACGAGCAGTACTTC
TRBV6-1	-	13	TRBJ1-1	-	CASIRGFDTEAFF	TGTGCCAGCATTAGGGGGTTCGACACTGAAGCTTTCTTT
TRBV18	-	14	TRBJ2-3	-	CASSPPGVADTQYF	TGTGCCAGCTCACCTCCCGGGGTAGCGGATACGCAGTATTTT
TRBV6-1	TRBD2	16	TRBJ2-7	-	CASSEVLAGQIYEQYF	TGTGCCAGCAGTGAAGTACTAGCGGGACAAATTTACGAGCAGTACTTC
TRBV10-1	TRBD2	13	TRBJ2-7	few	CASSPGTSVEQYF	TGCGCCAGCAGTCCCGGGACTAGCGTCGAGCAGTACTTC
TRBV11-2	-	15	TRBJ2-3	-	CASSAGQLNADTQYF	TGTGCCAGCAGCGCCGGACAACTAAATGCAGATACGCAGTATTTT
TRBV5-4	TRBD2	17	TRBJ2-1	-	CASSFGPSGNNYNEQFF	TGTGCCAGCAGCTTTGGACCGAGCGGGAATAACTACAATGAGCAGTTCTTC
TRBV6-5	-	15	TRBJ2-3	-	CASSPEARGTDTQYF	TGTGCCAGCAGTCCAGAGGCGAGAGGCACAGATACGCAGTATTTT
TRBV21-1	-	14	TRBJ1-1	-	CASSITGANTEAFF	TGTGCCAGCAGCATTACAGGGGCGAACACTGAAGCTTTCTTT
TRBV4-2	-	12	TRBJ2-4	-	CASSPGGNIQYF	TGTGCCAGCAGCCCCGGAGGGAACATTCAGTACTTC
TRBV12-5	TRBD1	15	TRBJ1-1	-	CASGSLTGLGTEAFF	TGTGCTAGTGGCTCTTTGACAGGGCTTGGCACTGAAGCTTTCTTT
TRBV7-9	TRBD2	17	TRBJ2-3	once	CASSDSRAGAHGDTQYF	TGTGCCAGCAGCGACTCCAGGGCGGGAGCCCACGGAGATACGCAGTATTTT
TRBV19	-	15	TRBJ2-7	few	CASSSREGGTYEQYF	TGTGCCAGTAGTAGCCGAGAGGGGGGGACCTACGAGCAGTACTTC
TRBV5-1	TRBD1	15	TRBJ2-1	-	CASRRTGDNYNEQFF	TGCGCCAGCAGGAGGACAGGGGATAACTACAATGAGCAGTTCTTC
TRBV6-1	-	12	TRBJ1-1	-	CASSAGGTEAFF	TGTGCCAGCAGCGCCGGGGGTACTGAAGCTTTCTTT
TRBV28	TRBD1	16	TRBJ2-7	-	CASSPPLGTGGYEQYF	TGTGCCAGCAGCCCGCCGCTTGGGACAGGGGGGTACGAGCAGTACTTC
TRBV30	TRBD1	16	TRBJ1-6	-	CAWSGATGTGDSPLHF	TGTGCCTGGAGTGGAGCCACCGGGACAGGGGACTCACCCCTCCACTTT